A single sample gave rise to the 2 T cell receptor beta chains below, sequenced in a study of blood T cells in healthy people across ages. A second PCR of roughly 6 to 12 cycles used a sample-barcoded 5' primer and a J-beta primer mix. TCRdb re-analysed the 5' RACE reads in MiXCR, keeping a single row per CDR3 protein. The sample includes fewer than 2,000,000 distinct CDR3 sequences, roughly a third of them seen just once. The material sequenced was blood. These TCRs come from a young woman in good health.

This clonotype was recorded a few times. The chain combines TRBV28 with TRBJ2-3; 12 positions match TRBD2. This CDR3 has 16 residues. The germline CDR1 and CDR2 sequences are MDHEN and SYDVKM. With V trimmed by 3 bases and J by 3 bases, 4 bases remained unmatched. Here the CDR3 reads CASSLGTSGFTDTQYF. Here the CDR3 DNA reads TGTGCCAGCAGTTTGGGGACTAGCGGGTTTACAGATACGCAGTATTTT.

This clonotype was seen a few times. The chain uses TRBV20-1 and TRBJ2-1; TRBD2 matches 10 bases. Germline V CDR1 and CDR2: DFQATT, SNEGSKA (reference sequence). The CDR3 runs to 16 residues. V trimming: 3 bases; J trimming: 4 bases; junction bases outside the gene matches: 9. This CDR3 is CSASPYIAGGYNEQFF. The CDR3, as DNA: TGCAGTGCTAGCCCTTATATAGCGGGAGGATACAATGAGCAGTTCTTC.